Listed below are T cell receptor beta chains from one sample, sequenced in a study of shared T cell receptors in the human thymus. The protocol was immunoSEQ multiplex PCR, while the TCRdb copy is restricted to in-frame clones and leaves out a portion. The table shows hundreds of thousands of clones, with around 87% occurring only once. These data were likewise used in another study, on human thymus T cells.

The sequencing input was thymocytes. These TCRs come from a boy in the first two years of life with a congenital heart defect. Each CDR3 is given with its conserved first and last residue. The D gene is left open where the match is weak. Clone size is not always given. Where it is, it says once, few, many or a class for expanded clones.

clone size,J gene,CDR3 length,D gene,V gene,CDR3 DNA,CDR3 protein
once,TRBJ2-7,16,TRBD2,TRBV7-9,TGTGCCAGCAGCTTATCCCCCCTAGCGGGATCCTACGAGCAGTACTTC,CASSLSPLAGSYEQYF
NA,TRBJ2-1,15,TRBD2,TRBV7-9,TGTGCCAGCAGCCGAGGACTAGCACCCTACAATGAGCAGTTCTTC,CASSRGLAPYNEQFF
few,TRBJ2-1,11,NA,TRBV10-1,TGCGCCAGCAGTGACGGGGTCGGGCAGTTCTTC,CASSDGVGQFF
NA,TRBJ1-6,18,TRBD1,TRBV5-6,TGTGCCAGCAGCCTCTACCGGGGACAGGCATTAGGAAATTCACCCCTCCACTTT,CASSLYRGQALGNSPLHF
NA,TRBJ2-2,17,TRBD2,TRBV2,TGTGCCAGCAGTGAAGATGGGCTAGCGGGGGACACCGGGGAGCTGTTTTTT,CASSEDGLAGDTGELFF
NA,TRBJ1-2,16,TRBD1,TRBV14,TGTGCCAGCAGCCAAGACTACAGGGGGCGCTTCGGTGGCTACACCTTC,CASSQDYRGRFGGYTF
NA,TRBJ2-7,19,TRBD1,TRBV4-1,TGCGCCAGCAGCCAAGATGGACCCAACAGGGGACCTAGCTCCTACGAGCAGTACTTC,CASSQDGPNRGPSSYEQYF
NA,TRBJ1-5,13,NA,TRBV18,TGTGCCAGCTCACCAAGAGTAAATCAGCCCCAGCATTTT,CASSPRVNQPQHF
NA,TRBJ1-5,16,NA,TRBV7-9,TGTGCCAGCAGCCCAGGACGTGGGAGGGGGTTTCAGCCCCAGCATTTT,CASSPGRGRGFQPQHF
NA,TRBJ2-1,18,NA,TRBV5-6,TGTGCCAGCAGCTTGAAACTATGGCATTTCAGTGTAGGCAATGAGCAGTTCTTC,CASSLKLWHFSVGNEQFF
once,TRBJ2-7,16,TRBD1,TRBV4-3,TGCGCCAGCAGCCAAGATCGGACAGGAGGATTTTACGAGCAGTACTTC,CASSQDRTGGFYEQYF
NA,TRBJ1-3,16,NA,TRBV28,TGTGCCAGCAGTTTTAAGGGGAACGACTCTGGAAACACCATATATTTT,CASSFKGNDSGNTIYF
once,TRBJ2-5,15,NA,TRBV6-1,TGTGCCAGCCTCCCCCCGGCGGGCAGGTTCGAGACCCAGTACTTC,CASLPPAGRFETQYF
few,TRBJ1-6,14,TRBD1,TRBV7-6,TGTGCCAGCCTCAGACAGGGGGCTTATTCACCCCTCCACTTT,CASLRQGAYSPLHF
NA,TRBJ1-3,16,TRBD1,TRBV19,TGTGCCAGTAGTATTAGCAGAGGGACAGCTGGAAACACCATATATTTT,CASSISRGTAGNTIYF
NA,TRBJ2-3,17,TRBD1,TRBV4-2,TGTGCCAGCAGCCAAGTTTACAGGGGTTCTAGCACAGATACGCAGTATTTT,CASSQVYRGSSTDTQYF
once,TRBJ2-5,16,NA,TRBV19,TGTGCCAGTAGTACCCACCCCCGGACGGGACATGGGACCCAGTACTTC,CASSTHPRTGHGTQYF
NA,TRBJ2-1,17,NA,TRBV7-9,TGTGCCAGCAGCTTATACTTGTCGCTAGTTTTTGTCCATGAGCAGTTCTTC,CASSLYLSLVFVHEQFF
NA,TRBJ1-4,14,NA,TRBV30,TGTGCCTGGAGTGTACCAGGCTCTAATGAAAAACTGTTTTTT,CAWSVPGSNEKLFF
once,TRBJ2-1,14,NA,TRBV19,TGTGCCAGTACCCTGTCGAGCTCCTACAATGAGCAGTTCTTC,CASTLSSSYNEQFF
NA,TRBJ2-5,15,TRBD2,TRBV5-1,TGCGCCAGCAGCTTTTGGACTAGCGCTCAAGAGACCCAGTACTTC,CASSFWTSAQETQYF
NA,TRBJ2-7,15,TRBD2,TRBV6-5,TGTGCCAGCATGCCCGGGACTAGCGGGGTCTACGAGCAGTACTTC,CASMPGTSGVYEQYF
NA,TRBJ2-7,15,NA,TRBV27,TGTGCCAGCAGTTTCTTGGACTCGCTCCCTTACGAGCAGTACTTC,CASSFLDSLPYEQYF
NA,TRBJ2-7,15,NA,TRBV12-5,TGTGCTAGTGGTTTGACCAGGGGTAAGACCTACGAGCAGTACTTC,CASGLTRGKTYEQYF
NA,TRBJ2-1,14,NA,TRBV9,TGTGCCAGCAGCCCCCTAGTCTCCTACAATGAGCAGTTCTTC,CASSPLVSYNEQFF
once,TRBJ1-2,13,NA,TRBV6-6,TGTGCCAGCAGTTACGTGGGAGCGAATCGCTACACCTTC,CASSYVGANRYTF
NA,TRBJ2-7,18,TRBD1,TRBV30,TGTGCCTGGAGTCCCGGGACAGACGCCCCACGCTCTTACTACGAGCAGTACTTC,CAWSPGTDAPRSYYEQYF
NA,TRBJ2-7,14,NA,TRBV12-5,TGTGCTAGTGGAGTTGGGACTGAAGCTTACGAGCAGTACTTC,CASGVGTEAYEQYF
NA,TRBJ1-1,15,TRBD1,TRBV19,TGTGCCAGTGAAGTTACTGACAGGGGGTACACTGAAGCTTTCTTT,CASEVTDRGYTEAFF
NA,TRBJ2-1,15,NA,TRBV5-4,TGTGCCAGCAGCTTGGCCCTAGCAGAATACAATGAGCAGTTCTTC,CASSLALAEYNEQFF
NA,TRBJ2-7,14,TRBD1,TRBV7-2,TGTGCCAGCAGCTTAGGGCGACAGGGAAACGAGCAGTACTTC,CASSLGRQGNEQYF
NA,TRBJ2-7,18,TRBD2,TRBV7-8,TGTGCCAGCAGCTTAGAGGGAGGGTCCGCGCTAGCGGTGTACGAGCAGTACTTC,CASSLEGGSALAVYEQYF
NA,TRBJ1-5,15,NA,TRBV19,TGTGCCAGTAGTATATCAGGGGTACGCGATCAGCCCCAGCATTTT,CASSISGVRDQPQHF
NA,TRBJ2-7,16,TRBD2,TRBV27,TGTGCCAGCAGTCATCGACGTAGCGGGAGGGCGGGCGAGCAGTACTTC,CASSHRRSGRAGEQYF
few,TRBJ1-3,16,TRBD1,TRBV5-6,TGTGCCAGCAGCCTAGACAGGGACCGGTCTGGAAACACCATATATTTT,CASSLDRDRSGNTIYF
NA,TRBJ2-3,15,TRBD2,TRBV29-1,TGCAGCGTTGAATACGGACTAGCGGGAGCAGATACGCAGTATTTT,CSVEYGLAGADTQYF
NA,TRBJ2-7,14,NA,TRBV4-1,TGCGCCAGCAGCCAAGTCCCCAGGGCCTACGAGCAGTACTTC,CASSQVPRAYEQYF
NA,TRBJ1-2,18,NA,TRBV28,TGTGCCAGCAGGCCGCCGGAGGGCCCCAACCTCCTGGTCTATGGCTACACCTTC,CASRPPEGPNLLVYGYTF
NA,TRBJ2-7,14,TRBD1,TRBV5-8,TGTGCCAGCAGCGCCAGGGGGCCGACCTACGAGCAGTACTTC,CASSARGPTYEQYF
once,TRBJ1-4,14,NA,TRBV6-6,TGTGCCAGCAGTTACTGCGGGGCTAATGAAAAACTGTTTTTT,CASSYCGANEKLFF
NA,TRBJ1-6,16,NA,TRBV6-5,TGTGCCAGCAGTTACATGCCGAGCTCCTATAATTCACCCCTCCACTTT,CASSYMPSSYNSPLHF
NA,TRBJ1-4,13,NA,TRBV7-6,TGTGCCAGCAGCCGGGGACTTAATGAAAAACTGTTTTTT,CASSRGLNEKLFF
NA,TRBJ2-1,13,NA,TRBV7-9,TGTGCCAGCAGCTTATGGACTTCCAATGAGCAGTTCTTC,CASSLWTSNEQFF
NA,TRBJ2-1,17,TRBD2,TRBV19,TGTGCCAGTAGTCCACGGGGCGGGGGGCCCTCAAGGTGGGAGCAGTTCTTC,CASSPRGGGPSRWEQFF
NA,TRBJ2-7,15,NA,TRBV11-1,TGTGCCAGCAGCTCCGTGACAGGCAGAGCCTACGAGCAGTACTTC,CASSSVTGRAYEQYF
NA,TRBJ1-6,14,NA,TRBV7-6,TGTGCCAGCAGCTTAGGAGCGGTGAATTCACCCCTCCACTTT,CASSLGAVNSPLHF
NA,TRBJ2-4,16,NA,TRBV19,TGTGCCAGTAGTACAACTAACGAGCTAGCTAGGAACATTCAGTACTTC,CASSTTNELARNIQYF
NA,TRBJ1-1,18,NA,TRBV19,TGTGCCAGTACCCCCGAGAGGGACGGGGGAAGTATGAACACTGAAGCTTTCTTT,CASTPERDGGSMNTEAFF